Following are 21 T cell receptor beta chains from one sample sequenced in a study of shared clonotypes between healthy human individuals. Assay used: immunoSEQ multiplex PCR; TCRdb lists only in-frame clones, some missing. The table lists 2,500,000 or so clones, approximately 93% of them singletons. The sequencing input was naive CD4+ T cells from PBMCs. Subset of the sample: CD45RA+ positively selected. These receptors all stem from a man between 18 and 35 years old in good health. Some clones in this sample may be carry-over from other donors' samples.

V and J are TRBV4-3 and TRBJ2-7; TRBD1 matches at 12 bases. J gave up 3 bases and V 3 bases, and 3 bases lay outside the gene matches. The germline V gene encodes CDR1 LGHNA and CDR2 YSLEER. The CDR3 contains 15 residues. The CDR3 coding sequence is TGCGCCAGCAGCCAGGGACAGGGGGCCTACTACGAGCAGTACTTC. Amino acids: CASSQGQGAYYEQYF.

This chain connects TRBV28 to TRBJ1-5; weak D call: TRBD1 (5 bases). The CDR3 extends over 14 amino acids. Per the germline V gene, CDR1 is MDHEN and CDR2 is SYDVKM. The chain's CDR3 is CITTRGGTNQPQHF. In nucleotides, the CDR3 is TGTATAACCACCCGGGGGGGTACGAATCAGCCCCAGCATTTT.

The chain joins TRBV28 to TRBJ1-4, with TRBD1 as a possible D gene (6 bases). CDR1 and CDR2 from the germline V gene are MDHEN and SYDVKM. V lost 3 bases to trimming and J lost 4 bases, with 18 bases between them. The CDR3 totals 17 residues. CDR3 bases: TGTGCCAGCAGTTTCCCCCCCCGGGACACCAGTAATGAAAAACTGTTTTTT. It specifies CASSFPPRDTSNEKLFF.

J is TRBJ2-3 and V is TRBV30; tentative D call: TRBD2 (5 bases). Trimming took 5 bases from V and 3 from J, leaving 18 bases between them. This CDR3 comprises 15 residues. Per the germline V gene, CDR1 is GTSNPN and CDR2 is SVGIG (reference sequence). The CDR3 DNA is TGTGCCTGGGAGCTTGGTGAGGAGGAGACAGATACGCAGTATTTT. Translating it yields CAWELGEEETDTQYF.

The chain links TRBV7-2 to TRBJ2-7; perhaps TRBD2 as D (7 bases). This CDR3 contains 15 residues. Germline V lookup: CDR1 SGHTA, CDR2 FQGNSA. V dropped 8 bases and J dropped 0 bases, with 17 bases sitting between them. The chain's CDR3 is CASGGGAGFSYEQYF. For the CDR3, the DNA is TGTGCCAGCGGAGGGGGAGCGGGGTTCTCCTACGAGCAGTACTTC.

The chain has TRBV5-1 and TRBJ1-2; TRBD1 matches at 7 bases. The CDR3 runs 16 residues. J lost 2 bases, V lost 0 bases, and 7 bases had no gene match. In germline, CDR1 is SGHRS, CDR2 YFSETQ. CDR3 nucleotides: TGCGCCAGCAGCTTGGCTACAGGGGTCGGCAACTATGGCTACACCTTC. Translating gives CASSLATGVGNYGYTF.

The chain is built from TRBV5-1 and TRBJ2-2; 12 bases agree with TRBD2. The CDR3 has 18 amino acids. Unmatched junction bases numbered 10, after V lost 3 bases and J lost 4 bases. Looked up from germline, CDR1 is SGHRS and CDR2 is YFSETQ. The CDR3, as DNA: TGCGCCAGCAGCTCGGACCCCCTAGCGGGAGGGAGCACCGGGGAGCTGTTTTTT. It yields the protein CASSSDPLAGGSTGELFF. Using reference TRBV5-1 and TRBJ2-2 for the parts outside the CDR3, the full variable domain is KAGVTQTPRYLIKTRGQQVTLSCSPISGHRSVSWYQQTPGQGLQFLFEYFSETQRNKGNFPGRFSGRQFSNSRSEMNVSTLELGDSALYLCASSSDPLAGGSTGELFFGEGSRLTVL.

The CDR3 loop reads CASSLGDRVQETQYF. DNA of the CDR3: TGCGCCAGCAGCTTGGGTGACAGGGTCCAAGAGACCCAGTACTTC. This chain joins TRBV5-1 and TRBJ2-5; TRBD1 matches 7 bases. The CDR3 covers 15 residues. Unmatched junction bases numbered 3, after V lost 0 bases and J lost 1 base. From germline, CDR1 is SGHRS and CDR2 YFSETQ.

This clone was detected only once. The chain couples TRBV28 to TRBJ2-5; TRBD1 matches 9 bases. The closer fit of TRBJ2-7 to the DNA end suggests the J call may be wrong. The CDR3 is 14 amino acids. From germline, CDR1 is MDHEN and CDR2 SYDVKM. The CDR3 loop reads CASQNPGQGYEQYF. As DNA, the CDR3 is TGTGCCAGCCAAAATCCGGGACAGGGTTACGAGCAGTACTTC.

The chain carries TRBV5-6 and TRBJ1-2; 9 bases agree with TRBD1. The germline V gene encodes CDR1 SGHDT and CDR2 YYEEEE. This CDR3 region has 17 residues. With 5 bases clipped from V and 6 bases from J, the junction kept 17 bases outside the gene matches. In DNA form, the CDR3 reads TGTGCCAGCAGTTTGCTGGACAGGGGAGTTCTTAATAATGGCTACACCTTC. It codes for CASSLLDRGVLNNGYTF.

This chain connects TRBV7-9 to TRBJ1-1; D gene ambiguous. V was shortened by 4 bases and J by 5 bases, with 11 bases between the two germline ends. The CDR3 length is 13 residues. Per germline, CDR1 SEHNR and CDR2 FQNEAQ (reference sequence). The CDR3 is CASSYTGGTEAFF. The CDR3 coding sequence is TGTGCCAGCAGCTACACGGGAGGGACTGAAGCTTTCTTT.

This chain links TRBV29-1 with TRBJ2-7, with TRBD2 matching over 9 bases. Germline V gene lookup returns CDR1 SQVTM and CDR2 ANQGSEA. The V gene end was trimmed by 7 bases and the J gene end by 6 bases; junction bases not matched to a gene: 13. This CDR3 has 14 amino acids. CDR3 residues: CSALYGTSPPEQYF. The CDR3 DNA follows: TGCAGCGCCCTCTATGGGACTAGCCCTCCCGAGCAGTACTTC.

The chain employs TRBV2 and TRBJ2-1; a weak D match, TRBD1 (6 bases). There are 16 residues in the CDR3. Germline assignment: CDR1 SNHLY and CDR2 FYNNEI. Deletions cut 2 bases from V and 8 bases from J, with 19 bases between. The CDR3: CASSERMAGAYDEQFF. The CDR3 region has the DNA TGTGCCAGCAGTGAACGGATGGCAGGGGCATACGATGAGCAGTTCTTC.

The chain combines TRBV10-2 with TRBJ2-3; 7 bases are shared with TRBD2. Germline-derived CDR1 and CDR2 are WSHSY and SAAADI. V was pared by 8 bases and J by 0 bases, with 8 bases of the junction left unmatched. The CDR3 runs 15 residues. Here the CDR3 DNA reads TGCGCCAGCGTCCAGGGAGGGAGCAGCACAGATACGCAGTATTTT. Translating it yields CASVQGGSSTDTQYF.

The rearrangement joins TRBV28 to TRBJ1-2; D gene uncertain. Per germline, CDR1 MDHEN and CDR2 SYDVKM. With 2 bases removed from V and 6 bases from J, the gap between germline ends came to 13 bases. This CDR3 has 14 amino acids. CDR3 amino acids: CASSLSSGTHGYTF. CDR3 coding DNA: TGTGCCAGCAGTTTAAGCAGTGGAACCCATGGCTACACCTTC.

The genes are TRBV4-1 and TRBJ1-2; D is undetermined. V lost 0 bases, J lost 3 bases, and 5 bases lay in between. CDR1 and CDR2 (germline): MGHRA, YSYEKL. The CDR3 consists of 13 residues. The CDR3 sequence: CASSQDIDYGYTF. The CDR3 region has the DNA TGCGCCAGCAGCCAAGATATAGACTATGGCTACACCTTC.

This chain links TRBV6-6 with TRBJ2-2, with D unresolved. V lost 2 bases, J lost 0 bases, and 7 bases lay in between. Germline values: CDR1 MNHNY, CDR2 SVGAGI (reference sequence). The CDR3 totals 15 residues. The CDR3 sequence: CASSYPLPNTGELFF. In nucleotides, the CDR3 is TGTGCCAGCAGTTACCCCTTACCGAACACCGGGGAGCTGTTTTTT.

This clone was seen just once. The chain recombines TRBV9 with TRBJ1-2; tentative D call: TRBD1 (5 bases). Between the trimmed V and J ends, which lost 1 base and 2 bases, there was a span of 9 bases. CDR3 length: 14 amino acids. Germline V gene lookup returns CDR1 SGDLS and CDR2 YYNGEE. CDR3 amino acids: CASSVLDTNYGYTF. CDR3 coding DNA: TGTGCCAGCAGCGTACTGGACACGAACTATGGCTACACCTTC.

The CDR3 reads CASRGTGEKLFF. The CDR3 region has the DNA TGTGCCAGCAGAGGGACAGGGGAAAAACTGTTTTTT. The gene calls are TRBV2 and TRBJ1-4; 9 bases map to TRBD1. CDR3 length: 12 residues. V lost 6 bases to trimming and J lost 8 bases; unmatched junction nucleotides: 1. Germline lookup yields CDR1 SNHLY and CDR2 FYNNEI.

This clone has just a few counts. Other DNA sequences from this sample encode an identical CDR3 as well. The chain links TRBV10-1 to TRBJ1-2; D possibly corresponds to TRBD1 (5 bases). Germline CDR1 and CDR2: WNHNN and SYGVQD (reference sequence). This CDR3 is built from 13 residues. Trimming left V 0 bases short and J 4 bases short, with 6 bases between. CDR3 DNA: TGCGCCAGCAGTGAGTCGGGGGGCTATGGCTACACCTTC. Its translation: CASSESGGYGYTF.

The chain links TRBV6-4 to TRBJ2-1; D is perhaps TRBD2 (5 bases). The germline V gene has CDR1 MRHNA and CDR2 SNTAGT. The germline V and J ends were trimmed by 6 bases and 6 bases, with 15 bases remaining between them. The CDR3 is made up of 14 amino acids. The CDR3 DNA is TGTGCCAGCAGATCCGGGTTAGGAGGCAATGAGCAGTTCTTC. As protein: CASRSGLGGNEQFF.